A single T cell receptor beta chain is shown here with its context. Donors were Caucasian adults residing in Nashville, Tennessee, USA. This entry comes from a study of shared clonotypes between healthy human individuals. Study summary: CD4 naive cells filled three plates per donor, CD4 memory three, CD8 naive two and CD8 memory one.

Germline loops: CDR1 LNHNV, CDR2 YYDKDF (reference sequence). The CDR3 covers 15 residues. V was cut by 1 base and J by 0 bases, with 7 bases left in between. TCRdb's table, derived via immunoSEQ multiplex PCR, lists solely in-frame clones and lacks some. The repertoire holds approximately 2.3 million clones, with over 85% as singletons. Material: naive CD4+ T cells from PBMCs. Described subset: CD45RA+ positively selected. The receptor comes from a man aged 18 to 29 in good health. Some clones in this sample may be carry-over from other donors' samples. The chain couples TRBV15 to TRBJ1-3; unclear D gene. The CDR3 region is CATSRVRDSGNTIYF. CDR3 nucleotides: TGTGCCACCAGCAGAGTAAGGGACTCTGGAAACACCATATATTTT. The whole variable domain, filled in from reference TRBV15 and TRBJ1-3, reads DAMVIQNPRYQVTQFGKPVTLSCSQTLNHNVMYWYQQKSSQAPKLLFHYYDKDFNNEADTPDNFQSRRPNTSFCFLDIRSPGLGDTAMYLCATSRVRDSGNTIYFGEGSWLTVV.